This T cell receptor beta chain derives from a study of Tregs in tolerant kidney transplant recipients. This clone occurred once. Produced via immunoSEQ multiplex PCR; TCRdb's table is partial and in-frame only. The data show about 120,000 clones, with about 90% seen just once and approximately 0.59% held by the top ten. Thawed PBMCs were FACS-sorted into unstimulated CD4+CD25+CD127- regulatory T cells, CD4+CD25- non-regulatory cells, CD4 and CD8 cells. Trimming cost V 5 bases and J 4 bases, with 11 bases left between them. The CDR3 length is 13 residues. Germline assignment: CDR1 SGHTA and CDR2 FQGTGA.

The receptor was derived from a human donor in good health. The sequenced sample was CD4+ T cells from blood. V is TRBV7-3 and J is TRBJ1-2; D not resolved. In DNA form, the CDR3 reads TGTGCCAGCAGCACACTAGAGGGCTATGGCTACACCTTC. Translated, it gives CASSTLEGYGYTF.